This T cell receptor beta chain was observed in a study of CD4+ T cells in melanoma. Generated by immunoSEQ multiplex PCR, the TCRdb table keeps only in-frame clones and is missing some. The sample has some 88 clones. Germline V gives CDR1 SGDLS, CDR2 YYNGEE. The CDR3 loop spans 17 amino acids. J gave up 1 base and V 4 bases, and 12 bases lay outside the gene matches. Material: a T cell line or clone, from whole sample or a sorted T cell fraction (not recorded which). This TCR was sampled from a human donor with melanoma. Some clones in this sample may be carry-over from other donors' samples. The chain couples TRBV9 to TRBJ1-1; 8 bases are a match to TRBD1. The CDR3, as DNA: TGTGCCAGCAGCACTTCAGGGGGCGCGGTGTGGAACACTGAAGCTTTCTTT. It specifies CASSTSGGAVWNTEAFF. The whole variable domain, remainder taken from reference TRBV9 and TRBJ1-1, is DSGVTQTPKHLITATGQRVTLRCSPRSGDLSVYWYQQSLDQGLQFLIQYYNGEERAKGNILERFSAQQFPDLHSELNLSSLELGDSALYFCASSTSGGAVWNTEAFFGQGTRLTVV.